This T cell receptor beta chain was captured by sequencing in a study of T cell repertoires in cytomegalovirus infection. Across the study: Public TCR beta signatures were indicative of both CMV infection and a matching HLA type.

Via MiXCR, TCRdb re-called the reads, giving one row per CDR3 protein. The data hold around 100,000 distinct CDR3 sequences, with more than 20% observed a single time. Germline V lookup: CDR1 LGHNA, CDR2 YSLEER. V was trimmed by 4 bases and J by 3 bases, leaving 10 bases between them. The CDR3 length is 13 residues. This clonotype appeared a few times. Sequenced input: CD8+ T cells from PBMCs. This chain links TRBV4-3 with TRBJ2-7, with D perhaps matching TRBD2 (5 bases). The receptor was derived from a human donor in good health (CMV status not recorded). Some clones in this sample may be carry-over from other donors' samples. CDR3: CASSLGLGYEQYF. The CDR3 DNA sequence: TGCGCCAGCAGCCTCGGACTGGGCTACGAGCAGTACTTC.